This record covers a single T cell receptor (beta chain). This record belongs to a study of blood T cells in healthy people across ages. Trimming removed 3 bases from V and 3 bases from J; junction bases left unmatched: 7. The CDR3 consists of 15 residues. Germline V gives CDR1 SEHNR, CDR2 FQNEAQ (reference sequence). Sample-barcoded 5' priming and a J-beta primer mix drove a second PCR of roughly 6 to 12 cycles. Via MiXCR, TCRdb re-called the 5' RACE reads, giving one row per CDR3 protein. The sample yields 800,000 or so distinct CDR3 sequences, 25% seen once. In addition, the sample was reused for a study of T cells of mothers and their children.

V usage is TRBV7-9 and J usage is TRBJ2-7, with 8 bases identical to TRBD1. The TCR was taken from a boy younger than 18 in good health. Sequenced input: blood. The CDR3 loop reads CASSFGQGVDYEQYF. The CDR3, as DNA: TGTGCCAGCAGCTTCGGACAGGGAGTCGACTACGAGCAGTACTTC.